Each of the 8 T cell receptor beta chains below was sequenced from the same sample in a study of blood T cells in healthy people across ages (dated by TCRdb to the mid-2010s). Receptors were amplified or captured by 5' RACE. Data came from an Illumina HiSeq 2500. A second PCR of about 7 to 12 cycles was performed with a sample-barcoded 5' primer and a J-beta primer mix. Clones were called with MiXCR by TCRdb after fastp trimmed the public reads at Q25, and only in-frame beta chains were retained. Rows are combined by CDR3 protein, so each entry shows the most common genes and DNA. Within this sample are some 1.6 million distinct CDR3 sequences, with around 36% of them counted one time only. The top ten clonotypes cover roughly 10% of the sample. Specimen: blood. The source of these receptors is a woman in her twenties or thirties in good health.

The sample holds a few counts of this clonotype. Here the CDR3 DNA reads TGTGCCAGCAGCAAACAATTCAGAGCGGTACAAGAGACCCAGTACTTC. It yields the protein CASSKQFRAVQETQYF. The V call is TRBV7-2, the J call TRBJ2-5; maybe TRBD2 (5 bases). The CDR3 is 16 amino acids. Germline assignment: CDR1 SGHTA and CDR2 FQGNSA. V shed 5 bases and J shed 2 bases, with 18 bases lying between them.

This clonotype was seen a few times. The chain couples TRBV6-2 or TRBV6-3 to TRBJ2-7; 11 nucleotides align to TRBD2. Germline CDR1 reads MNHEY; CDR2 reads SVGEGT. The length of the CDR3 is 14 residues. V gave up 8 bases and J gave up 2 bases; unmatched junction bases: 5. DNA for the CDR3: TGTGCCAGCGAAGCTAGCGGGAGGACCTACGAGCAGTACTTC. Its protein product is CASEASGRTYEQYF.

This clonotype was counted only a few times. This chain uses TRBV29-1 with TRBJ1-1; no clear D gene. Germline loops: CDR1 SQVTM, CDR2 ANQGSEA. V was cut by 2 bases and J by 2 bases, with 9 bases left in between. This CDR3 contains 13 residues. For the CDR3, the DNA is TGCAGCGTTGAAAGGGTAGTAAACACTGAAGCTTTCTTT. This translates into CSVERVVNTEAFF. Full variable domain (outside the CDR3, taken from reference TRBV29-1 and TRBJ1-1): SAVISQKPSRDICQRGTSLTIQCQVDSQVTMMFWYRQQPGQSLTLIATANQGSEATYESGFVIDKFPISRPNLTFSTLTVSNMSPEDSSIYLCSVERVVNTEAFFGQGTRLTVV.

This clonotype was seen a handful of times. One end of the junction is discordant with germline, which a read error may explain. V and J are TRBV4-1 and TRBJ2-3, with 16 positions matching TRBD2. The CDR3 has 20 residues. Germline V gene data show CDR1 as MGHRA and CDR2 as YSYEKL. CDR3: CANSPMPGLAGGHNADTQYF. The CDR3 DNA is TGCGCCAACAGCCCGATGCCGGGACTAGCGGGGGGGCATAATGCAGATACGCAGTATTTT.

This clonotype appeared a few times. This chain connects TRBV20-1 to TRBJ2-7; 8 bases align to TRBD2. This CDR3 spans 10 amino acids. Germline V gene lookup returns CDR1 DFQATT and CDR2 SNEGSKA (reference sequence). The CDR3 protein is CTAGEYEQYF. The CDR3 bases are TGCACAGCGGGAGAATACGAGCAGTACTTC.

The chain is built from TRBV4-2 and TRBJ2-5; 9 bases line up with TRBD2. The V and J ends lost 0 bases and 1 base, in that order; junction bases with no gene match: 6. The CDR3 loop spans 17 amino acids. CDR1 is LGHNA and CDR2 is YNFKEQ in the germline V gene. The DNA for the CDR3 is TGTGCCAGCAGCCAAGATCAGGGTAGCGGGAGCCAAGAGACCCAGTACTTC. The encoded protein is CASSQDQGSGSQETQYF.

This CDR3 is CSAIAWGFHEQYF. CDR3 sequence (DNA): TGCAGTGCAATCGCCTGGGGTTTCCACGAGCAGTACTTC. The chain joins TRBV20-1 to TRBJ2-7, with D unresolved. Germline loops: CDR1 DFQATT, CDR2 SNEGSKA (reference sequence). The CDR3 consists of 13 residues. Between the trimmed V and J ends, which lost 6 bases and 5 bases, there was a span of 17 bases.

The table lists this clonotype with many counts. The rearrangement joins TRBV12-3 or TRBV12-4 to TRBJ1-3; no clear D gene. Trimming shortened V by 7 bases and J by 3 bases, and 7 bases separated the two germline ends. The CDR3 runs to 12 residues. Here the CDR3 DNA reads TGTGCCAGCAACTCGGTTGGAAACACCATATATTTT. Translation: CASNSVGNTIYF.